One sample yielded the 11 T cell receptor beta chains listed below, sequenced in a study of tumor-infiltrating lymphocytes in primary liver carcinoma. With around 520 ng total RNA as template and a constant-region primer, TCR beta cDNA was made. The TCR beta library was amplified through three nested multiplex PCR rounds in a modified ARM-PCR procedure. Use of TRBV1-TRBV30 forward primers with a C-beta reverse primer characterized the first two PCR rounds, which lasted around 9 cycles each. TCRdb re-analysed the multiplex PCR reads in MiXCR, keeping a single row per CDR3 protein. The table shows 75,000 to 90,000 distinct CDR3 sequences, with 65% to 80% occurring only once. Each 20-30 mg portion of unsorted bulk tissue served as the source for co-extraction of RNA and DNA. Sample: liver tumor tissue from sampling region 1. Subset specified: tumor region T1, superior pole. The receptors originated from a man in his forties or fifties with primary liver carcinoma and hepatitis B virus infection.

Here the CDR3 DNA reads TGCAGTGGCATCGGGACAGGATCTTTCAGAGTTACGCAGTATTTT. This translates into CSGIGTGSFRVTQYF. The chain couples TRBV20-1 to TRBJ2-3; TRBD1 matches 8 bases. With 7 bases clipped from V and 8 bases from J, the junction kept 17 bases outside the gene matches. CDR3 length: 15 amino acids. Germline V gene lookup returns CDR1 DFQATT and CDR2 SNEGSKA (reference sequence).

This chain joins TRBV19 and TRBJ2-5, with 7 bases aligning to TRBD2. The germline V gene has CDR1 LNHDA and CDR2 SQIVND (reference sequence). V dropped 5 bases and J dropped 4; count of bases not matched to a gene: 7. There are 14 residues in the CDR3. For the CDR3, the DNA is TGTGCCAGTAGTCCTACTAGCGTCACAGAGACCCAGTACTTC. Translation: CASSPTSVTETQYF.

V usage is TRBV24-1 and J usage is TRBJ2-2; tentatively, D is TRBD2 (5 bases). Looked up from germline, CDR1 is KGHDR and CDR2 is SFDVKD. V lost 9 bases to trimming and J lost 6 bases, with 22 bases between them. The CDR3 covers 16 residues. In DNA form, the CDR3 reads TGTGCCACCTCATCCGGCACGGGGTCACATGCCGGGGAGCTGTTTTTT. This encodes CATSSGTGSHAGELFF.

The chain uses TRBV6-2 or TRBV6-3 and TRBJ1-1, with unresolved D. The germline V gene encodes CDR1 MNHEY and CDR2 SVGEGT. The V and J ends lost 5 bases and 2 bases respectively, with 21 bases between them. This CDR3 contains 17 residues. This CDR3 is CASSPPPLRGDNTEAFF. For the CDR3, the DNA is TGTGCCAGCAGTCCTCCGCCCTTACGGGGAGATAACACTGAAGCTTTCTTT.

Worth noting for this clonotype: A read error is possible here, since a much larger clone lies one base away. This rearrangement joins TRBV20-1 to TRBJ1-3; maybe TRBD1 (6 bases). Looked up from germline, CDR1 is DFQATT and CDR2 is SNEGSKA (reference sequence). V lost 5 bases and J lost 3, with 14 bases in between. The CDR3 covers 14 residues. The CDR3, as DNA: TGCAGTGCTCCGAGGGGACACTGTGGAAACACCATATATTTT. Translation: CSAPRGHCGNTIYF.

The chain has TRBV20-1 and TRBJ1-6, with a weak D call TRBD1 (5 bases). Germline V CDR1 and CDR2: DFQATT, SNEGSKA (reference sequence). The CDR3 contains 16 residues. With 5 bases removed from V and 0 bases from J, the gap between germline ends came to 14 bases. The CDR3 sequence: CSASQGPPSYNSPLHF. CDR3 DNA sequence: TGCAGTGCTTCCCAGGGCCCCCCCTCCTATAATTCACCCCTCCACTTT.

The chain recombines TRBV28 with TRBJ1-4; D is ambiguous. In germline, CDR1 is MDHEN, CDR2 SYDVKM. V lost 6 bases and J 5 bases, leaving 13 bases between the germline ends. The length of the CDR3 is 14 residues. CDR3 nucleotides: TGTGCCAGCAGATTACAAAGGAAGAATGAAAAACTGTTTTTT. Amino acids: CASRLQRKNEKLFF.

This clonotype came up once. The CDR3 sequence is CASSLKQLEVTNTEAFF. CDR3 in DNA: TGCGCCAGCAGCCTGAAACAGCTGGAGGTAACGAACACTGAAGCTTTCTTT. The chain combines TRBV4-1 with TRBJ1-1; D is ambiguous. This CDR3 has 17 amino acids. CDR1 is MGHRA, CDR2 YSYEKL, per germline. Trimming cost V 4 bases and J 1 base, with 19 bases left between them.

This clonotype has a count of ten or more. The chain couples TRBV6-5 to TRBJ2-3; 7 nucleotides match TRBD2. Germline V gives CDR1 MNHEY, CDR2 SVGAGI. V was pared by 4 bases and J by 4 bases, with 8 bases of the junction left unmatched. CDR3 size: 15 residues. In nucleotides, the CDR3 is TGTGCCAGCAGTTGGGGTGCGGGAGAGTCAGATACGCAGTATTTT. Translating gives CASSWGAGESDTQYF.

The V and J genes are TRBV4-1 and TRBJ2-5; TRBD2 is a possible D gene (5 bases). In germline, CDR1 is MGHRA, CDR2 YSYEKL. CDR3 size: 14 residues. Written as DNA, the CDR3 is TGCGCAACCAGCCAAGATCAGCTAGCAGAGACCCAGTACTTC. It is translated as CATSQDQLAETQYF.

A few counts support this clonotype. A much more abundant neighbour one base away suggests this may be a read error. V gene TRBV6-5 combines with J gene TRBJ1-3; D is unresolved. This CDR3 has 14 residues. Germline CDR1 is MNHEY and CDR2 is SVGAGI. Trimming took 4 bases from V and 2 from J, leaving 9 bases between them. CDR3 sequence reads: CASSCSSAGNTIYF. The CDR3 bases are TGTGCCAGCAGTTGCTCGTCGGCTGGAAACACCATATATTTT.